Sequencing of this T cell receptor (beta chain) was carried out in a study of Ad26.COV2.S vaccination and SARS-CoV-2 variants. The protocol was immunoSEQ multiplex PCR, while the TCRdb copy is restricted to in-frame clones and leaves out a portion. Seen here are 380,000 or so clones, about four fifths observed once, and the top ten hold about 8%. The treatment was: around 19 received Ad26.COV2.S at low or high dose, single or two shots; 5 received placebo; per-sample allocation not given. Specimens were obtained on day 63 following the first vaccine or placebo injection. Sequenced here: peripheral blood, sampled in a trial of Ad26.COV2.S vaccine versus placebo. This TCR derives from a person between 18 and 59 years old who received the Ad26.COV2.S COVID-19 vaccine or a placebo.

The CDR3 sequence is CASGLVNRGETQYF. The CDR3 bases are TGTGCTAGTGGTTTGGTAAACAGGGGGGAGACCCAGTACTTC. The chain is built from TRBV12-5 and TRBJ2-5, with TRBD1 matching over 8 bases. V was pared by 0 bases and J by 5 bases, with 2 bases of the junction left unmatched. In germline, CDR1 is LGHNT, CDR2 FRNRAP. The CDR3 extends over 14 amino acids.